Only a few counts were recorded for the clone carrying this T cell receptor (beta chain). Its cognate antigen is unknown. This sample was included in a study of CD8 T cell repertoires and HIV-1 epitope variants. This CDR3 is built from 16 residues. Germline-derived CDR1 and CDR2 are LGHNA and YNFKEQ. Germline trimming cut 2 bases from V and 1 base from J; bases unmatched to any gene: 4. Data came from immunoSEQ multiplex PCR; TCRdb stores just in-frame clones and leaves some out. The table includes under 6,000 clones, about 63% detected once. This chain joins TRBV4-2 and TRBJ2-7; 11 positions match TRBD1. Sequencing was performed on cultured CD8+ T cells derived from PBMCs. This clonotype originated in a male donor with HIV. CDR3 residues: CASSQNRDRGSYEQYF. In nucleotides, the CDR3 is TGTGCCAGCAGCCAAAACCGGGACAGGGGGTCCTACGAGCAGTACTTC.